This TCR beta chain was identified during a study of blood T cell repertoires in COVID-19. Seattle patients were enrolled during active infection and followed longitudinally. The authors' processing: It was from reference gene primer amplification that nucleated cell counts were estimated. Sequencing used immunoSEQ multiplex PCR; TCRdb keeps in-frame clones, though not all of them. V and J calls and clone size come straight from that table; D and trimming were deduced from the DNA. Among about 180,000 clones listed, 70% to 90% were seen once. The length of the CDR3 is 15 residues. The germline gives CDR1 KGHDR, CDR2 SFDVKD. With V trimmed by 4 bases and J by 2 bases, 6 bases remained unmatched.

V gene TRBV24-1 combines with J gene TRBJ2-5; 7 positions agree with TRBD1. Sequenced input: peripheral blood. This TCR was sampled from an older man with COVID-19, enrolled during active disease. The CDR3 DNA follows: TGTGCCACCAGTGACCCCGGGACAGATCAAGAGACCCAGTACTTC. Translated, it gives CATSDPGTDQETQYF.